This entry lists 3 T cell receptor beta chains sequenced from one sample in a study of blood T cell repertoires in COVID-19. The method was immunoSEQ multiplex PCR; TCRdb's version includes in-frame clones alone and lacks a portion of them. The sample has 200,000 to 300,000 clones; approximately 82% are singletons. Sequenced input: peripheral blood. The receptors stem from a woman older than 75 with acute or convalescent COVID-19.

This clone has just a few counts. J is TRBJ2-4 and V is TRBV15, with 8 bases aligning to TRBD2. CDR1 and CDR2 (germline): LNHNV, YYDKDF (reference sequence). J was trimmed by 4 bases and V by 1 base; bases with no gene match: 9. This CDR3 has 17 amino acids. The CDR3 region has the DNA TGTGCCACCAGCAGAGGGGGTAGCGGGGCGGAGAAAAACATTCAGTACTTC. This translates into CATSRGGSGAEKNIQYF.

The chain links TRBV9 to TRBJ1-3; D is uncertain. CDR3 size: 16 residues. The V end was cut by 4 bases, the J end by 4 bases, with 18 bases between. Looked up from germline, CDR1 is SGDLS and CDR2 is YYNGEE. The CDR3 reads CASSLSQGTSGNTIYF. As DNA, the CDR3 is TGTGCCAGCAGCCTAAGTCAAGGAACTAGCGGAAACACCATATATTTT.

This clone was detected a few times. This chain uses TRBV18 with TRBJ2-2; D call uncertain. The germline V and J ends were trimmed by 3 bases and 5 bases, with 16 bases remaining between them. The V gene's germline CDR1 is KGHSH and CDR2 LQKENI. CDR3 length equals 16 residues. CDR3 sequence reads: CASSPRASDTTGELFF. CDR3 nucleotides: TGTGCCAGCTCACCCCGTGCGTCAGACACTACCGGGGAGCTGTTTTTT.